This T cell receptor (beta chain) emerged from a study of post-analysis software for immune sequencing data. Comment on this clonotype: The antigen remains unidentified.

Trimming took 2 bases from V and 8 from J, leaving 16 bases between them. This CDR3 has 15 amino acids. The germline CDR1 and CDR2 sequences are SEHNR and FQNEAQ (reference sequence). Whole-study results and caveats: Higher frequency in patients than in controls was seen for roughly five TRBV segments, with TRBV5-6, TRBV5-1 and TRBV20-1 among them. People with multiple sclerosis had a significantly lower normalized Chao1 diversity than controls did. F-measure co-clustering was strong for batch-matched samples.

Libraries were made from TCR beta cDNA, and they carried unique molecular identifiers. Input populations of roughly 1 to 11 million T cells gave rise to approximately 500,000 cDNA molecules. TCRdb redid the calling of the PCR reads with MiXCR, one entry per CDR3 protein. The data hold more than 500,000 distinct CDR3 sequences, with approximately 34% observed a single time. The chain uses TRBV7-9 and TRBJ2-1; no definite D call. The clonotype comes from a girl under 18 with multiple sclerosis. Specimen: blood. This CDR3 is CASSLQGNLVDEQFF. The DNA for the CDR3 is TGTGCCAGCAGCTTACAAGGGAATCTCGTCGATGAGCAGTTCTTC. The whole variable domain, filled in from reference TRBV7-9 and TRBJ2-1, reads DTGVSQNPRHKITKRGQNVTFRCDPISEHNRLYWYRQTLGQGPEFLTYFQNEAQLEKSRLLSDRFSAERPKGSFSTLEIQRTEQGDSAMYLCASSLQGNLVDEQFFGPGTRLTVL.